This is a list of T cell receptor beta chains from one sample in a study of low-dose radiotherapy and immunotherapy resistance in tumors. Each CDR3 protein gets one entry after TCRdb re-called the reads with MiXCR. The sample has tens of thousands of distinct CDR3 sequences, 12% seen once. The material sequenced was PBMCs, taken before treatment. The receptors come from a female donor with ovarian cancer. Each CDR3 is given with its conserved first and last residue. The D gene is left open where the match is weak. Clone sizes are given selectively: once, few, many, or a class where the clone is expanded.

>TRBD1|TRBJ2-5|TRBV29-1|many
CSVAVAGGAETQYF
TGCAGCGTTGCAGTCGCAGGGGGCGCAGAGACCCAGTACTTC
>TRBD1|TRBJ2-7|TRBV7-9|-
CASSPLPGQVYF
TGTGCCAGCAGCCCGCTCCCGGGACAGGTTTACTTC
>-|TRBJ2-3|TRBV19|many
CASSAGPTDTQYF
TGTGCCAGTAGTGCGGGACCTACAGATACGCAGTATTTT
>-|TRBJ2-3|TRBV28|many
CASSPRGLGADTQYF
TGTGCCAGCAGCCCCCGTGGGCTGGGGGCAGATACGCAGTATTTT
>TRBD1|TRBJ1-2|TRBV20-1|few
CSAKQGFDYGYTF
TGCAGTGCTAAACAGGGGTTCGACTATGGCTACACCTTC
>-|TRBJ2-1|TRBV12-3/TRBV12-4|-
CASSFWGNEQFF
TGTGCCAGCAGTTTTTGGGGAAATGAGCAGTTCTTC
>-|TRBJ2-7|TRBV5-8|many
CASSVSTVYEQYF
TGTGCCAGCAGCGTCTCGACGGTGTACGAGCAGTACTTC
>TRBD2|TRBJ2-5|TRBV29-1|many
CSAGLAGAEGDF
TGCAGCGCGGGACTAGCGGGAGCGGAAGGGGACTTC
>TRBD1|TRBJ1-4|TRBV6-1|few
CASRETGEEKLFF
TGTGCCAGCAGGGAGACAGGGGAGGAAAAACTGTTTTTT
>-|TRBJ2-4|TRBV30|many
CAWAREFSKNIQYF
TGTGCCTGGGCCAGGGAATTCTCCAAAAACATTCAGTACTTC
>TRBD2|TRBJ2-1|TRBV5-4|many
CASSFSGGAYNEQFF
TGTGCCAGCAGCTTTAGCGGGGGGGCCTACAATGAGCAGTTCTTC
>TRBD1|TRBJ1-5|TRBV19|many
CASSYNVQGGSNQPQHF
TGTGCCAGTAGTTATAACGTCCAGGGGGGAAGCAATCAGCCCCAGCATTTT
>-|TRBJ1-1|TRBV5-4|many
CASSWGQNTEAFF
TGTGCCAGCAGCTGGGGACAGAACACTGAAGCTTTCTTT
>-|TRBJ1-1|TRBV25-1|many
CASREGGTVNTEAFF
TGTGCCAGCAGGGAGGGTGGGACGGTGAACACTGAAGCTTTCTTT
>-|TRBJ1-1|TRBV5-1|many
CASSPQNERMNTEAFF
TGCGCCAGCAGCCCCCAAAACGAGCGGATGAACACTGAAGCTTTCTTT
>-|TRBJ2-1|TRBV27|many
CASTPALGGEQFF
TGTGCCAGCACCCCAGCGCTGGGCGGTGAGCAGTTCTTC
>-|TRBJ1-1|TRBV27|few
CASSFDTGTEAFF
TGTGCCAGCAGTTTCGATACCGGGACTGAAGCTTTCTTT
>TRBD1|TRBJ2-1|TRBV2|many
CASTSRIGTGLNEQFF
TGTGCCAGCACCTCTAGAATCGGGACAGGGCTCAATGAGCAGTTCTTC
>TRBD1|TRBJ2-3|TRBV5-1|-
CASSFGTGSTDTQYF
TGCGCCAGCAGCTTCGGGACAGGGAGCACAGATACGCAGTATTTT
>-|TRBJ2-5|TRBV5-4|medium-sized
CASSRGTAEETQYF
TGTGCCAGCAGCCGCGGGACAGCCGAAGAGACCCAGTACTTC
>TRBD1|TRBJ1-6|TRBV19|many
CASSPLGTAFSPLHF
TGTGCCAGTTCCCCATTGGGGACAGCATTTTCACCCCTCCACTTT
>-|TRBJ1-6|TRBV12-3/TRBV12-4|many
CASSFVGQGGSPLHF
TGTGCCAGCAGTTTCGTTGGGCAGGGAGGCTCACCCCTCCACTTT
>-|TRBJ2-2|TRBV3-1|many
CASTLSTGNTGELFF
TGTGCCAGCACCCTGAGCACAGGGAACACCGGGGAGCTGTTTTTT
>TRBD2|TRBJ2-3|TRBV14|many
CASSLGSGGSTDTQYF
TGTGCCAGCAGCCTCGGTAGCGGGGGAAGCACAGATACGCAGTATTTT
>-|TRBJ2-1|TRBV7-7|-
CASSLAGNPYNEQFF
TGTGCTAGCAGCTTAGCAGGGAACCCCTACAATGAGCAGTTCTTC
>-|TRBJ2-1|TRBV18|-
CASSPPGQGVNEQFF
TGTGCCAGCTCACCCCCGGGACAAGGTGTTAATGAGCAGTTCTTC
>TRBD1|TRBJ1-2|TRBV12-3/TRBV12-4|-
CASSGTVYGYTF
TGTGCCAGCTCCGGGACAGTCTATGGCTACACCTTC
>-|TRBJ2-5|TRBV5-1|-
CASSPPADGTQYF
TGCGCCAGCAGCCCCCCGGCAGACGGGACCCAGTACTTC
>TRBD1|TRBJ2-1|TRBV12-3/TRBV12-4|many
CASTGQGYNEQFF
TGTGCCAGCACCGGACAGGGGTACAATGAGCAGTTCTTC
>TRBD1|TRBJ2-5|TRBV19|many
CASSRDRGEETQYF
TGTGCCAGTAGTAGAGACAGGGGGGAAGAGACCCAGTACTTC
>-|TRBJ2-7|TRBV6-2/TRBV6-3|many
CASISAGTESSYEQYF
TGTGCCAGCATTTCGGCCGGGACGGAGAGCTCCTACGAGCAGTACTTC
>-|TRBJ1-1|TRBV29-1|many
CSVVGKGGKRTEAFF
TGCAGCGTTGTGGGTAAGGGGGGGAAAAGAACTGAAGCTTTCTTT
>-|TRBJ2-1|TRBV3-1|-
CASSQVSSSYNEQFF
TGTGCCAGCAGCCAAGTAAGTAGCTCCTACAATGAGCAGTTCTTC
>-|TRBJ2-7|TRBV28|many
CASSGGSPYEQYF
TGTGCCAGCTCAGGCGGGTCTCCCTACGAGCAGTACTTC
>TRBD2|TRBJ2-5|TRBV5-1|few
CASSPTGGVRETQYF
TGCGCCAGCAGCCCGACGGGGGGGGTCAGAGAGACCCAGTACTTC
>-|TRBJ2-3|TRBV12-3/TRBV12-4|many
CASSLVALGLVDTQYF
TGTGCCAGCAGTTTAGTGGCACTAGGGCTTGTAGATACGCAGTATTTT
>TRBD1|TRBJ2-3|TRBV5-3|-
CARSLSGTGKSTDTQYF
TGTGCCAGAAGCTTGTCCGGGACAGGGAAAAGCACAGATACGCAGTATTTT
>-|TRBJ1-1|TRBV29-1|many
CSVDSLNTEAFF
TGCAGCGTTGATAGCTTGAACACTGAAGCTTTCTTT
>-|TRBJ2-1|TRBV27|many
CASSFYKGPNEQFF
TGTGCCAGCAGTTTTTATAAGGGGCCCAATGAGCAGTTCTTC
>TRBD2|TRBJ2-5|TRBV7-9|many
CASSAGGQETQYF
TGTGCCAGCAGCGCGGGGGGTCAAGAGACCCAGTACTTC
>-|TRBJ1-2|TRBV28|-
CASSLIGGYTF
TGTGCCAGCAGTTTAATCGGGGGCTACACCTTC
>TRBD1|TRBJ1-1|TRBV18|many
CASSPQAGGKTEAFF
TGTGCCAGCTCACCACAGGCAGGGGGCAAAACTGAAGCTTTCTTT
>TRBD2|TRBJ2-7|TRBV12-3/TRBV12-4|many
CASRPGLAGGWLYEQYF
TGTGCCAGCAGGCCCGGACTAGCGGGGGGATGGCTTTACGAGCAGTACTTC
>TRBD1|TRBJ2-7|TRBV10-1|-
CASSTGQGWTYNEEYF
TGCGCCAGCAGTACGGGACAGGGATGGACCTACAATGAGGAGTACTTC
>TRBD2|TRBJ2-1|TRBV12-3/TRBV12-4|many
CASSLPGGPYNEQFF
TGTGCCAGCAGTTTGCCGGGGGGACCCTACAATGAGCAGTTCTTC
>-|TRBJ2-1|TRBV7-2|many
CASSLVGTDFYNEQFF
TGTGCCAGCAGCTTAGTTGGGACCGACTTTTACAATGAGCAGTTCTTC
>-|TRBJ2-1|TRBV5-1|many
CASSLVWGYNEQFF
TGCGCCAGCAGCTTGGTGTGGGGCTACAATGAGCAGTTCTTC
>-|TRBJ2-1|TRBV6-1|many
CASRGHSSYNEQFF
TGTGCCAGCAGAGGACATTCCTCCTACAATGAGCAGTTCTTC
>-|TRBJ2-1|TRBV9|-
CASSVEGDSYNEQFF
TGTGCCAGCAGCGTAGAAGGTGACTCCTACAATGAGCAGTTCTTC
>-|TRBJ2-2|TRBV2|many
CASRSYRERYTGELFF
TGTGCCAGCAGGTCTTACAGGGAGAGGTACACCGGGGAGCTGTTTTTT
>-|TRBJ2-1|TRBV7-2|many
CASSLRRSSYNEQFF
TGTGCCAGCAGCTTAAGGCGGTCCTCCTACAATGAGCAGTTCTTC
>TRBD2|TRBJ2-7|TRBV19|many
CASSIALSGSSYEQYF
TGTGCCAGTAGTATCGCCCTTAGCGGGAGTAGCTACGAGCAGTACTTC
>-|TRBJ2-1|TRBV27|few
CASRSIIEQFF
TGTGCCAGCAGGTCTATTATTGAGCAGTTCTTC
>TRBD1|TRBJ2-2|TRBV28|many
CASGPGGNTGELFF
TGTGCCAGCGGTCCAGGGGGGAACACCGGGGAGCTGTTTTTT
>-|TRBJ2-7|TRBV6-2/TRBV6-3|many
CASSGQTYYEQYF
TGTGCCAGCTCTGGTCAAACGTATTACGAGCAGTACTTC
>TRBD2|TRBJ2-5|TRBV10-3|many
CAISDGPPGGETQYF
TGTGCCATCAGTGACGGCCCCCCGGGGGGAGAGACCCAGTACTTC
>-|TRBJ1-2|TRBV12-3/TRBV12-4|many
CASSSAVGVRGYTF
TGTGCCAGCAGCTCGGCGGTGGGGGTGAGAGGCTACACCTTC
>TRBD2|TRBJ2-3|TRBV20-1|many
CSARGLAGGTDTQYF
TGCAGTGCTCGAGGACTAGCGGGGGGCACAGATACGCAGTATTTT
>TRBD1|TRBJ2-5|TRBV12-3/TRBV12-4|many
CASSPGQGGETQYF
TGTGCCAGCAGTCCCGGACAGGGGGGAGAGACCCAGTACTTC
>TRBD1|TRBJ1-1|TRBV24-1|-
CATSGRGPEAFF
TGTGCCACCAGTGGCAGGGGGCCTGAAGCTTTCTTT